The 27 T cell receptor beta chains below come from one sample, sequenced in a study of OX40 agonist ivuxolimab in advanced cancers. Receptor amplification or capture employed the immunoSEQ multiplex PCR assay. TCRdb retrieved this table from immuneACCESS and kept in-frame rearrangements only. Not all clones are present; in checked studies, unresolved V genes account for under half, and no reason is known for the remainder. This sample holds approximately 100,000 clones; 90% were observed only once. The ten largest clones capture around 1.5% of the sample. Here the sequenced sample was CD4+ or CD8+ T cells sorted from blood, taken in a trial of the OX40 agonist ivuxolimab. Receptors were obtained from an adult with an advanced solid tumor such as melanoma, head and neck, liver or kidney cancer.

The rearrangement links TRBV7-2 to TRBJ2-3; weak D call: TRBD1 (5 bases). The germline V gene has CDR1 SGHTA and CDR2 FQGNSA. The CDR3 runs to 15 residues. Trimming took 1 base from V and 3 from J, leaving 11 bases between them. This CDR3 is CASSLEAGPTDTQYF. The CDR3 nucleotides are TGTGCCAGCAGCTTAGAGGCAGGGCCGACAGATACGCAGTATTTT.

As concerns this clone: Different DNA sequences within this sample yield the same CDR3. The chain uses TRBV20-1 and TRBJ2-1; no clear D gene. V was shortened by 6 bases and J by 0 bases, with 3 bases between the two germline ends. The CDR3 sequence is 11 residues long. CDR1 and CDR2 from the germline V gene are DFQATT and SNEGSKA (reference sequence). The DNA of the CDR3 is TGCAGTGCGAGCTCCTACAATGAGCAGTTCTTC. The encoded protein is CSASSYNEQFF.

The chain links TRBV28 to TRBJ2-7; D is unresolved. Germline V gives CDR1 MDHEN, CDR2 SYDVKM. V lost 6 bases and J lost 5, with 14 bases in between. The CDR3 consists of 13 residues. CDR3 nucleotide sequence: TGTGCCAGCAGCCTTGGCGGATATAACGAGCAGTACTTC. It encodes CASSLGGYNEQYF.

V usage is TRBV30 and J usage is TRBJ2-7, with 10 bases aligning to TRBD1. This CDR3 has 15 amino acids. Germline V gene sequence: CDR1 GTSNPN, CDR2 SVGIG (reference sequence). The J segment lost 2 bases and the V segment lost 3 bases, leaving 7 bases of the junction unmatched. The CDR3 nucleotides read TGTGCCTGGAGATCCGGACAGGGGGTGGCCTACGAGCAGTACTTC. Amino acid sequence: CAWRSGQGVAYEQYF.

The J gene is TRBJ1-2, the V gene TRBV11-2; D gene ambiguous. The length of the CDR3 is 15 residues. The germline V gene encodes CDR1 SGHAT and CDR2 FQNNGV. The V end was cut by 0 bases, the J end by 5 bases, with 13 bases between. The CDR3 DNA sequence: TGTGCCAGCAGCTTAGATCAATTCCAGGCTTATGGCTACACCTTC. It specifies CASSLDQFQAYGYTF.

This chain links TRBV19 with TRBJ2-6; D perhaps matches TRBD1 (6 bases). Trimming pared 9 bases from V and 2 bases from J, leaving 11 bases between. Looked up from germline, CDR1 is LNHDA and CDR2 is SQIVND (reference sequence). The CDR3 runs to 14 residues. The CDR3 nucleotides are TGTGCCAGCACCACAGGGACTGGGGCCAACGTCCTGACTTTC. This sequence encodes CASTTGTGANVLTF. The full variable domain, in which reference TRBV19 and TRBJ2-6 provide the parts outside the CDR3, is DGGITQSPKYLFRKEGQNVTLSCEQNLNHDAMYWYRQDPGQGLRLIYYSQIVNDFQKGDIAEGYSVSREKKESFPLTVTSAQKNPTAFYLCASTTGTGANVLTFGAGSRLTVL.

The gene calls are TRBV19 and TRBJ1-4, with D uncertain. Per the germline V gene, CDR1 is LNHDA and CDR2 is SQIVND (reference sequence). There are 15 residues in the CDR3. The ends were cut back, 2 bases at V and 4 bases at J, with 11 bases in the middle. The CDR3 DNA is TGTGCCAGTAGTATATCGAACGGAGTTAATGAAAAACTGTTTTTT. Translated: CASSISNGVNEKLFF.

This clone appeared once. V is TRBV25-1 and J is TRBJ1-5; 7 positions agree with TRBD1. CDR1 is MGHDK and CDR2 is SYGVNS in the germline V gene. V dropped 5 bases and J dropped 5; count of bases not matched to a gene: 6. This CDR3 has 14 residues. This CDR3 reads CASSNTGADQPQHF. The DNA of the CDR3 is TGTGCCAGCAGTAATACAGGGGCTGATCAGCCCCAGCATTTT. Filled out from reference TRBV25-1 and TRBJ1-5, the complete variable domain reads EADIYQTPRYLVIGTGKKITLECSQTMGHDKMYWYQQDPGMELHLIHYSYGVNSTEKGDLSSESTVSRIRTEHFPLTLESARPSHTSQYLCASSNTGADQPQHFGDGTRLSIL.

This clone was recorded a few times. This chain connects TRBV4-2 to TRBJ1-5; TRBD1 agrees at 9 bases. The trim removed 4 bases at V and 4 bases at J, leaving 8 bases unmatched. Germline values: CDR1 LGHNA, CDR2 YNFKEQ. This CDR3 has 16 residues. CDR3 in DNA: TGTGCCAGCAGCCGAGGACAGGGGTCCGTAAATCAGCCCCAGCATTTT. Its protein is CASSRGQGSVNQPQHF.

V is TRBV4-3 and J is TRBJ1-1; D gene uncertain. The germline V and J ends were trimmed by 0 bases and 7 bases, with 12 bases remaining between them. The CDR3 totals 14 residues. Per the germline V gene, CDR1 is LGHNA and CDR2 is YSLEER. This CDR3 is CASSQDIRLGEAFF. The CDR3 DNA reads TGCGCCAGCAGCCAAGATATCCGGTTGGGTGAAGCTTTCTTT.

The table lists this clone with a count of one. The chain is built from TRBV19 and TRBJ2-1; 12 positions agree with TRBD2. In germline, CDR1 is LNHDA, CDR2 SQIVND (reference sequence). CDR3 length: 17 amino acids. Trimming at V came to 1 base and at J to 6 bases, leaving 7 bases not matched to a gene. The CDR3: CASSIAWLAGGGNEQFF. The CDR3 DNA follows: TGTGCCAGTAGTATAGCGTGGCTAGCGGGAGGGGGCAATGAGCAGTTCTTC.

The sample holds a few counts of this clone. This chain's CDR3 is CASSSQDYSNQPQHF. CDR3 coding DNA: TGTGCCAGCAGTTCGCAGGATTATAGCAATCAGCCCCAGCATTTT. The gene calls are TRBV28 and TRBJ1-5; no clear D gene. Germline V gene data show CDR1 as MDHEN and CDR2 as SYDVKM. V was cut by 4 bases and J by 0 bases, with 10 bases left in between. CDR3 length equals 15 residues.

V usage is TRBV30 and J usage is TRBJ1-2, with D perhaps TRBD1 (5 bases). V was cut by 4 bases and J by 6 bases, with 12 bases left in between. This CDR3 is 12 amino acids long. The germline V gene has CDR1 GTSNPN and CDR2 SVGIG (reference sequence). This chain's CDR3 is CAWNVGGNGYTF. CDR3 DNA: TGTGCCTGGAACGTGGGGGGAAATGGCTACACCTTC. Combining the CDR3 with reference TRBV30 and TRBJ1-2 gives the whole variable domain SQTIHQWPATLVQPVGSPLSLECTVEGTSNPNLYWYRQAAGRGLQLLFYSVGIGQISSEVPQNLSASRPQDRQFILSSKKLLLSDSGFYLCAWNVGGNGYTFGSGTRLTVV.

The chain recombines TRBV19 with TRBJ1-2; tentative D call: TRBD1 (5 bases). The germline CDR1 and CDR2 sequences are LNHDA and SQIVND (reference sequence). Trimming took 8 bases from V and 0 from J, leaving 16 bases between them. This CDR3 has 15 amino acids. This chain's CDR3 is CASSYGAVANYGYTF. For the CDR3, the DNA is TGTGCCAGTTCTTACGGGGCGGTAGCTAACTATGGCTACACCTTC.

The V gene is TRBV19, the J gene TRBJ1-2; 7 nucleotides line up with TRBD1. Germline loops: CDR1 LNHDA, CDR2 SQIVND (reference sequence). V lost 4 bases to trimming and J lost 3 bases; unmatched junction nucleotides: 8. There are 15 residues in the CDR3. CDR3 protein: CASSTPGGEDYGYTF. Here the CDR3 DNA reads TGTGCCAGTAGTACACCAGGGGGAGAGGACTATGGCTACACCTTC.

This clone appeared a single time. J is TRBJ2-5 and V is TRBV2; D perhaps matches TRBD2 (5 bases). This CDR3 has 13 residues. CDR1 SNHLY and CDR2 FYNNEI come from the germline V gene. V was clipped by 7 bases and J by 7 bases, with 16 bases between them. CDR3 amino acids: CASNGGPPRTQYF. The CDR3 nucleotides are TGTGCCAGCAACGGCGGGCCCCCACGGACCCAGTACTTC.

The J gene is TRBJ2-7, the V gene TRBV4-2; D not resolved. Germline V gene data show CDR1 as LGHNA and CDR2 as YNFKEQ. The CDR3 consists of 15 residues. V was shortened by 0 bases and J by 0 bases, with 9 bases between the two germline ends. This CDR3 reads CASSQDIKSSYEQYF. The CDR3, as DNA: TGTGCCAGCAGCCAAGACATCAAGAGCTCCTACGAGCAGTACTTC.

The chain recombines TRBV30 with TRBJ1-2; a weak D match, TRBD1 (6 bases). V was clipped by 4 bases and J by 5 bases, with 17 bases between them. The CDR3 sequence is 14 residues long. The germline CDR1 and CDR2 sequences are GTSNPN and SVGIG (reference sequence). For the CDR3, the DNA is TGTGCCTGGAAGGGATGGAGGGGGTATTATGGCTACACCTTC. Amino acid sequence: CAWKGWRGYYGYTF.

This clone occurred once. The chain combines TRBV6-1 with TRBJ2-1, with TRBD2 identical over 11 bases. The CDR3 length is 15 residues. Germline V CDR1 and CDR2: MNHNS, SASEGT. V shed 2 bases and J 9 bases; nucleotides not matched to a gene: 6. In nucleotides, the CDR3 is TGTGCCAGCAGTGAAACTAGCGGGGGCGTCGGTGAGCAGTTCTTC. Amino acids: CASSETSGGVGEQFF.

The rearrangement uses TRBV7-2 and TRBJ1-6; 8 bases map to TRBD1. V lost 4 bases and J lost 8; bases outside the gene matches: 7. The CDR3 extends over 15 amino acids. The germline CDR1 and CDR2 sequences are SGHTA and FQGNSA. The CDR3 here is CASSSGQGFYSPLHF. The CDR3 DNA reads TGTGCCAGCAGCTCAGGACAGGGATTTTATTCACCCCTCCACTTT.

The J gene is TRBJ1-2, the V gene TRBV5-1; tentatively, D is TRBD1 (6 bases). Per germline, CDR1 SGHRS and CDR2 YFSETQ. V was shortened by 5 bases and J by 8 bases, with 19 bases between the two germline ends. The CDR3 contains 14 residues. This CDR3 is CASSSDGGRYGYTF. The CDR3 DNA sequence: TGCGCCAGCAGTTCAGACGGGGGCCGATACGGCTACACCTTC.

The genes are TRBV7-3 and TRBJ2-3, with 8 bases lining up with TRBD2. Looked up from germline, CDR1 is SGHTA and CDR2 is FQGTGA. Trimming removed 3 bases from V and 1 base from J; junction bases left unmatched: 6. The CDR3 has 16 amino acids. CDR3 bases: TGTGCCAGCAGCTTCAGCGGGAGAAGGGGCACAGATACGCAGTATTTT. Encoded protein: CASSFSGRRGTDTQYF.

The gene calls are TRBV9 and TRBJ2-1, with D unresolved. Germline CDR1 is SGDLS and CDR2 is YYNGEE. There are 16 residues in the CDR3. The V end was cut by 0 bases, the J end by 2 bases, with 12 bases between. CDR3 DNA: TGTGCCAGCAGCGTAGTGGAAGGAGTCCCCTACAATGAGCAGTTCTTC. It specifies CASSVVEGVPYNEQFF.

The chain is built from TRBV19 and TRBJ2-2; D is possibly TRBD1 (6 bases). Trimming shortened V by 5 bases and J by 6 bases, and 10 bases separated the two germline ends. CDR1 and CDR2 from the germline V gene are LNHDA and SQIVND (reference sequence). The CDR3 length is 13 residues. The CDR3 sequence: CASSLQGPGELFF. Written as DNA, the CDR3 is TGTGCCAGTAGTCTACAGGGTCCCGGGGAGCTGTTTTTT.

The rearrangement joins TRBV11-3 to TRBJ2-1, with D perhaps matching TRBD2 (5 bases). CDR1 and CDR2 (germline): SGHNT, YENEEA. V shed 2 bases and J shed 4 bases, with 12 bases lying between them. There are 15 residues in the CDR3. CDR3 bases: TGTGCCAGCAGCTTACGGGGAAACGCTTACAATGAGCAGTTCTTC. Encoded protein: CASSLRGNAYNEQFF.

The chain recombines TRBV11-2 with TRBJ2-6; D is unclear. The CDR3 contains 17 residues. Germline-derived CDR1 and CDR2 are SGHAT and FQNNGV. Trimming left V 1 base short and J 0 bases short, with 10 bases between. The CDR3, as DNA: TGTGCCAGCAGCTTAGGTTTGGGAACCTCTGGGGCCAACGTCCTGACTTTC. Protein product: CASSLGLGTSGANVLTF.

The chain has TRBV5-1 and TRBJ2-1, with TRBD2 matching 9 bases. Germline loops: CDR1 SGHRS, CDR2 YFSETQ. This CDR3 region has 13 residues. Trimming took 4 bases from V and 8 from J; bases not matched to a gene: 4. CDR3 residues: CASSLLAGHEQFF. The CDR3 region has the DNA TGCGCCAGCAGCCTGCTAGCGGGACATGAGCAGTTCTTC. Full variable domain (missing parts from reference TRBV5-1 and TRBJ2-1): KAGVTQTPRYLIKTRGQQVTLSCSPISGHRSVSWYQQTPGQGLQFLFEYFSETQRNKGNFPGRFSGRQFSNSRSEMNVSTLELGDSALYLCASSLLAGHEQFFGPGTRLTVL.